This TCR beta chain was profiled in a study of blood T cells in healthy people across ages (dated by TCRdb to 2014 to 2015). Notes on the research overall: In model experiments, roughly one uniquely barcoded TCR beta cDNA molecule per two T cells was captured by template switching. The donors were split into four age groups: young (average about 16 years), middle-aged (around 37), aged (about 62) and long-lived (roughly 80). The study measured age-related changes in TCR beta repertoire diversity using deep sequencing normalized with unique cDNA molecular identifiers. Two additional independent replicas of 1 million unique cDNA reads from the same blood draw were analyzed for two donors (one aged 18 to 29 and one aged 80 or older). To avoid experimental bias, donors of different ages were randomly spread across the sequencing lanes. Overall study results and their limits: The percentage of naive T cells measured by flow cytometry correlated strongly with observed TCR beta diversity. The CMV infection status of donors was not known, potentially confounding age-related changes in expanded clonotypes. Estimates of total diversity based on one million sequenced T cells were regarded as lower bounds and as underestimates. Conclusive comparison of naive and antigen-experienced compartments was prevented by the profiling of bulk unsorted PBMCs. As age increased, observed TCR beta diversity per million T cells dropped in a roughly linear way, and a significant reduction was already evident by age around 41. The long-lived group showed more naive CD4+ T cells, fewer expanded clones and increased TCR diversity than the aged group, suggesting age selection.

Receptor libraries were prepared by 5' RACE. TCRdb records Illumina HiSeq 2500 as the sequencer. A second 7 to 11 cycle PCR used a sample-barcoded 5' primer and a J-beta primer mix. A template-switch 5' adaptor carrying 12 random nucleotides introduced a unique molecular identifier onto each TCR beta cDNA molecule. Each sample yielded at least 2.5 million CDR3-containing paired-end reads. The Mint cDNA synthesis kit, primed by a TRBC-specific oligonucleotide, was used to synthesize first-strand cDNA from all RNA. Following uracil-DNA glycosylase treatment, a first 18-cycle PCR with universal primers M1SS and BC2_uni_R was performed on all cDNA. Turning to the authors' computational methods: Each sample was normalized by randomly selecting 1 million high-quality reads, each carrying a distinct molecular identifier. Instead of being binned into consensus sequences, reads with shared molecular identifiers were discarded. CDR3 identification, clonotype clustering and error correction used MiTCR with a Q25 quality threshold and the strictest error-elimination algorithm. A nonparametric unseen species model using Euler transformation provided a lower-bound estimate of total TCR beta diversity. TCRdb passed the public sequencing reads through fastp at Q25 and MiXCR, retaining productive beta sequences. Each CDR3 protein appears once, grouped with its most common genes and DNA. The V and J calls come from TCRdb's annotation, not from the publication. In this sample the table shows approximately 790,000 distinct CDR3 sequences, around 62% of which occur a single time. The ten most abundant clones make up about 27% of the sample.

This clonotype was picked up a small number of times. Its antigen remains unidentified. One base away there is no much larger clone; base qualities are not given. Donors were about 36 systemically healthy Caucasian individuals from Russia aged roughly 6 to 90 years. Each donor gave 9.5 to 10 milliliters of peripheral blood, drawn into EDTA-treated Vacutainer tubes. Ficoll-Paque density-gradient centrifugation was used to isolate PBMCs, with at least 6 million obtained per sample. Total RNA was extracted from PBMCs with Trizol reagent, with at least 5 micrograms obtained per sample. Naive CD45RAhigh/CD27high T cell percentages were measured by flow cytometry on a PBMC aliquot from every donor. Unmatched junction bases come to 4, with V trimmed by 11 bases and J by 2 bases. The CDR3 covers 12 residues, taking in both the cysteine and the phenylalanine. The DNA shown is the 36-base CDR3, in frame from base 1. From a lookup of the germline V gene (reference sequence), CDR1 and CDR2 are SEHNR and FQNEAQ.

This TCR was sampled from a man aged 25-45 years in good health. The specimen was blood. Recombination connected TRBV7-9 to TRBJ2-5, and TRBD1 matches 8 of the central bases. The sequenced DNA: TGTGCCGGGGGACAGGCTCAAGAGACCCAGTACTTC. It encodes CAGGQAQETQYF. Here the CDR3 is joined to the reference TRBV7-9 and TRBJ2-5 genes, and the full variable domain is: DTGVSQNPRHKITKRGQNVTFRCDPISEHNRLYWYRQTLGQGPEFLTYFQNEAQLEKSRLLSDRFSAERPKGSFSTLEIQRTEQGDSAMYLCAGGQAQETQYFGPGTRLLVL.